Described below is a single TCR beta chain sequence and its context. This record belongs to a study of OX40 agonist ivuxolimab in advanced cancers. At the level of the study: Ivuxolimab doses were 0.01, 0.1, 0.3, 1.5, 3 or 10 mg/kg every 2 weeks.

Data came from immunoSEQ multiplex PCR; TCRdb stores just in-frame clones and leaves some out. Of approximately 82,000 clones in the sample, 84% were seen once. The CDR3 has 12 residues. V was clipped by 5 bases and J by 4 bases, with 6 bases between them. Germline loops: CDR1 SEHNR, CDR2 FQNEAQ (reference sequence). Sequenced here: CD4+ or CD8+ T cells sorted from blood, sampled in a trial of the OX40 agonist ivuxolimab. The chain recombines TRBV7-9 with TRBJ2-1; D is uncertain. This clonotype originated in an adult with an advanced solid tumor such as melanoma, head and neck, liver or kidney cancer. In DNA form, the CDR3 reads TGTGCCAGCAGCCCAGGTTACAATGAGCAGTTCTTC. Its translation: CASSPGYNEQFF.